One sample yielded the 30 T cell receptor beta chains listed below, sequenced in a study of CD8 T cells in Susac syndrome. Random hexamers were used to reverse transcribe the RNA input (roughly 0.5 to 1 ug). TCRdb redid the calling of the immunoSEQ multiplex PCR reads with MiXCR, one entry per CDR3 protein. The sample contains about 240,000 distinct CDR3 sequences, roughly 95% of which appear only once. The sequencing input was CD4+ T cells from PBMCs. Receptors were obtained from a human donor with Susac syndrome.

This chain connects TRBV5-1 to TRBJ1-1; D is undetermined. Trimming pared 4 bases from V and 0 bases from J, leaving 10 bases between. Germline V lookup: CDR1 SGHRS, CDR2 YFSETQ. CDR3 length equals 14 residues. The CDR3 reads CASSQQTLNTEAFF. Here the CDR3 DNA reads TGCGCCAGCAGCCAACAGACCTTGAACACTGAAGCTTTCTTT. Full variable domain (outside the CDR3, taken from reference TRBV5-1 and TRBJ1-1): KAGVTQTPRYLIKTRGQQVTLSCSPISGHRSVSWYQQTPGQGLQFLFEYFSETQRNKGNFPGRFSGRQFSNSRSEMNVSTLELGDSALYLCASSQQTLNTEAFFGQGTRLTVV.

The chain couples TRBV20-1 to TRBJ1-4; D might be TRBD1 (5 bases). Trimming took off 0 bases at V and 7 bases at J, with 12 bases between the two ends. From germline, CDR1 is DFQATT and CDR2 SNEGSKA (reference sequence). CDR3 length equals 14 residues. This CDR3 is CSARETPGGEKLFF. The CDR3 DNA follows: TGCAGTGCTAGAGAGACCCCGGGGGGTGAAAAACTGTTTTTT.

V is TRBV7-3 and J is TRBJ2-5, with D possibly being TRBD1 (5 bases). The V end was cut by 2 bases, the J end by 1 base, with 5 bases between. Germline CDR1 is SGHTA and CDR2 is FQGTGA. This CDR3 spans 13 amino acids. Here the CDR3 DNA reads TGTGCCAGCAGCTTAGACAGCCAAGAGACCCAGTACTTC. It specifies CASSLDSQETQYF.

This CDR3 is CASSAGQVFGYEQYF. CDR3 nucleotides: TGTGCCAGCAGTGCGGGACAGGTATTTGGCTACGAGCAGTACTTC. This rearrangement joins TRBV25-1 to TRBJ2-7; 8 bases agree with TRBD1. The CDR3 is made up of 15 amino acids. The V gene end was trimmed by 4 bases and the J gene end by 3 bases; junction bases not matched to a gene: 8. CDR1 is MGHDK and CDR2 is SYGVNS in the germline V gene.

The DNA for the CDR3 is TGCAGTGCCGGCGCCGGCGGTAATAATGAAAAACTGTTTTTT. This codes for CSAGAGGNNEKLFF. The chain uses TRBV20-1 and TRBJ1-4; D uncertain. The CDR3 consists of 14 residues. Germline values: CDR1 DFQATT, CDR2 SNEGSKA (reference sequence). V lost 6 bases and J lost 4, with 15 bases in between.

Details on this clonotype: The junction differs from germline at one of its ends, possibly a read error. This chain uses TRBV30 with TRBJ1-2; D possibly corresponds to TRBD1 (6 bases). Germline CDR1 reads GTSNPN; CDR2 reads SVGIG (reference sequence). The CDR3 covers 11 residues. In DNA form, the CDR3 reads TGTGCCTGGAGTCCTAGATCAGGGGTTCACTTC. Translated, it gives CAWSPRSGVHF. Drawing the rest from reference TRBV30 and TRBJ1-2, the complete variable domain is SQTIHQWPATLVQPVGSPLSLECTVEGTSNPNLYWYRQAAGRGLQLLFYSVGIGQISSEVPQNLSASRPQDRQFILSSKKLLLSDSGFYLCAWSPRSGVHFGSGTRLTVV.

The chain carries TRBV2 and TRBJ2-1, with 9 bases fitting TRBD2. Unmatched junction bases numbered 4, after V lost 4 bases and J lost 9 bases. There are 13 residues in the CDR3. Germline assignment: CDR1 SNHLY and CDR2 FYNNEI. CDR3 sequence: CASSGIAGAEQFF. CDR3 in DNA: TGTGCCAGCAGTGGAATAGCGGGAGCTGAGCAGTTCTTC.

This chain links TRBV29-1 with TRBJ2-1; D is unclear. Germline V gene lookup returns CDR1 SQVTM and CDR2 ANQGSEA. The length of the CDR3 is 18 residues. Trimming took off 2 bases at V and 5 bases at J, with 25 bases between the two ends. The CDR3 DNA is TGCAGCGTTGAATGGTTTGGTCGGTCCGCCCCACAAGACAATGAGCAGTTCTTC. Its protein is CSVEWFGRSAPQDNEQFF.

The chain recombines TRBV5-1 with TRBJ2-7; TRBD1 matches at 7 bases. Germline V gene data show CDR1 as SGHRS and CDR2 as YFSETQ. V lost 0 bases, J lost 4 bases, and 4 bases stayed unmatched. CDR3 size: 14 residues. CDR3 in amino acids: CASSLGGQIYEQYF. The CDR3 DNA reads as TGCGCCAGCAGCTTGGGGGGACAGATTTACGAGCAGTACTTC. Supplemented by reference TRBV5-1 and TRBJ2-7, the full variable domain reads KAGVTQTPRYLIKTRGQQVTLSCSPISGHRSVSWYQQTPGQGLQFLFEYFSETQRNKGNFPGRFSGRQFSNSRSEMNVSTLELGDSALYLCASSLGGQIYEQYFGPGTRLTVT.

V is TRBV10-3 and J is TRBJ2-1; 9 bases match TRBD2. With 7 bases clipped from V and 1 base from J, the junction kept 2 bases outside the gene matches. Germline V CDR1 and CDR2: ENHRY, SYGVKD. The CDR3 totals 14 residues. The CDR3 coding sequence is TGTGCCATCATGCTAGCGGGATCCTACAATGAGCAGTTCTTC. It yields the protein CAIMLAGSYNEQFF.

The chain combines TRBV25-1 with TRBJ2-1, with a possible D match to TRBD2 (6 bases). The CDR3 has 15 amino acids. Between the trimmed V and J ends, which lost 8 bases and 1 base, there was a span of 15 bases. Per germline, CDR1 MGHDK and CDR2 SYGVNS. The CDR3 reads CASERAAGSYNEQFF. The CDR3 coding sequence is TGTGCCAGCGAGCGGGCAGCAGGTTCCTACAATGAGCAGTTCTTC.

The chain has TRBV28 and TRBJ2-7; 10 nucleotides line up with TRBD1. Losses at the gene ends were 7 bases for V and 2 bases for J; bases not matched to a gene: 8. The germline V gene has CDR1 MDHEN and CDR2 SYDVKM. This CDR3 comprises 15 residues. CDR3 coding DNA: TGTGCCAGCACCGCGACAGGGGGCCCCACCTACGAGCAGTACTTC. Translation: CASTATGGPTYEQYF.

J is TRBJ2-5 and V is TRBV20-1; possible D gene TRBD1, 6 bases. This CDR3 contains 14 residues. V was trimmed by 5 bases and J by 3 bases, leaving 16 bases between them. CDR1 and CDR2 from the germline V gene are DFQATT and SNEGSKA (reference sequence). The CDR3 region is CSAARDISKETQYF. The CDR3 nucleotides are TGCAGTGCTGCCCGGGACATTAGTAAAGAGACCCAGTACTTC.

CDR3 residues: CATSDFPETQYF. The DNA for the CDR3 is TGTGCCACCAGTGATTTTCCAGAGACCCAGTACTTC. This chain joins TRBV24-1 and TRBJ2-5, with D unresolved. Trimming shortened V by 1 base and J by 4 bases, and 3 bases separated the two germline ends. This CDR3 has 12 residues. Germline CDR1 and CDR2: KGHDR and SFDVKD.

The J gene is TRBJ2-5, the V gene TRBV20-1; no reliable D call. The V end lost 5 bases, the J end lost 5 bases, and 21 bases lay between the germline ends. CDR3 length equals 15 residues. Germline lookup yields CDR1 DFQATT and CDR2 SNEGSKA (reference sequence). The CDR3 coding sequence is TGCAGTGCTTACATACCGGGCTCCAGGCGGGAGACCCAGTACTTC. Translating it yields CSAYIPGSRRETQYF.

The chain employs TRBV30 and TRBJ2-7; D not certain. The CDR3 runs 12 residues. The V and J ends lost 3 bases and 3 bases respectively, with 9 bases between them. From germline, CDR1 is GTSNPN and CDR2 SVGIG (reference sequence). As DNA, the CDR3 is TGTGCCTGGAGCCCGGAAGGCTACGAGCAGTACTTC. Translating it yields CAWSPEGYEQYF.

This chain joins TRBV7-6 and TRBJ1-2, with D possibly being TRBD1 (6 bases). Looked up from germline, CDR1 is SGHVS and CDR2 is FNYEAQ. Trimming cost V 5 bases and J 3 bases, with 16 bases left between them. This CDR3 region has 15 residues. Written as DNA, the CDR3 is TGTGCCAGCAGCCCCATCGGGTCAGGGGACTATGGCTACACCTTC. This gives the protein CASSPIGSGDYGYTF.

The rearrangement uses TRBV6-2 or TRBV6-3 and TRBJ2-7, with D unresolved. The germline gives CDR1 MNHEY, CDR2 SVGEGT. The V gene lost 8 bases and the J gene lost 2 bases, with 13 bases spanning the gap. This CDR3 has 13 amino acids. The CDR3 region is CASAETRPYEQYF. The CDR3 nucleotides are TGTGCCAGCGCGGAGACAAGGCCCTACGAGCAGTACTTC.

This sequence joins TRBV12-3 or TRBV12-4 and TRBJ1-1; D not certain. The CDR3 runs to 13 residues. Between the trimmed V and J ends, which lost 5 bases and 2 bases, there was a span of 9 bases. Here the CDR3 DNA reads TGTGCCAGCAGTCGAACAGCTAACACTGAAGCTTTCTTT. It specifies CASSRTANTEAFF.

The rearrangement links TRBV30 to TRBJ1-5; no clear D gene. From germline, CDR1 is GTSNPN and CDR2 SVGIG (reference sequence). There are 13 residues in the CDR3. Trimming took 3 bases from V and 5 from J, leaving 11 bases between them. CDR3 sequence reads: CAWSGGPHQPQHF. CDR3 in DNA: TGTGCCTGGAGCGGCGGGCCCCATCAGCCCCAGCATTTT.

The rearrangement links TRBV7-2 to TRBJ1-1; D ambiguous. The CDR3 runs to 14 residues. Trimming cost V 2 bases and J 4 bases, with 11 bases left between them. Germline loops: CDR1 SGHTA, CDR2 FQGNSA. The CDR3 here is CASSLIGQSTEAFF. The CDR3 coding sequence is TGTGCCAGCAGCTTAATTGGGCAAAGCACTGAAGCTTTCTTT.

This rearrangement joins TRBV29-1 to TRBJ2-1; D unclear. In germline, CDR1 is SQVTM, CDR2 ANQGSEA. This CDR3 region has 13 residues. The V gene lost 3 bases and the J gene lost 8 bases, with 14 bases spanning the gap. The CDR3 sequence: CSVEGYGSDEQFF. Here the CDR3 DNA reads TGCAGCGTTGAGGGGTATGGCAGCGATGAGCAGTTCTTC.

The chain recombines TRBV29-1 with TRBJ2-7; TRBD1 matches 9 bases. Trimming cost V 7 bases and J 0 bases; bases outside gene matches: 7. Germline V gene lookup returns CDR1 SQVTM and CDR2 ANQGSEA. The CDR3 has 14 amino acids. In nucleotides, the CDR3 is TGCAGCGCGCTTAGGACAGGGGACTCCTACGAGCAGTACTTC. It yields the protein CSALRTGDSYEQYF.

The CDR3 DNA reads TGTGCCAGCAGCTTAGCGCTTTTAGGCCCAGGGAACACTGAAGCTTTCTTT. This gives the protein CASSLALLGPGNTEAFF. The V gene is TRBV7-9, the J gene TRBJ1-1; D is unresolved. The CDR3 is 17 residues long. The germline V gene has CDR1 SEHNR and CDR2 FQNEAQ (reference sequence). The ends were cut back, 0 bases at V and 1 base at J, with 15 bases in the middle.

The CDR3 nucleotides read TGTGCCAGCAGTTCTGCCAGCGTATACGAGCAGTACTTC. Translating it yields CASSSASVYEQYF. This chain uses TRBV28 with TRBJ2-7; D ambiguous. This CDR3 contains 13 residues. CDR1 MDHEN and CDR2 SYDVKM come from the germline V gene. V lost 4 bases, J lost 4 bases, and 11 bases lay in between.

J is TRBJ2-3 and V is TRBV20-1; TRBD2 matches 7 bases. The V segment lost 5 bases and the J segment 1 base; nucleotides outside the gene matches: 12. Looked up from germline, CDR1 is DFQATT and CDR2 is SNEGSKA (reference sequence). This CDR3 spans 16 amino acids. CDR3 region: CSAGELGRYGTDTQYF. The CDR3 DNA reads as TGCAGTGCTGGGGAACTCGGGAGGTACGGCACAGATACGCAGTATTTT.

The genes are TRBV20-1 and TRBJ1-1; D call uncertain. V gave up 6 bases and J gave up 0 bases, with 14 bases separating them. Germline V gene data show CDR1 as DFQATT and CDR2 as SNEGSKA (reference sequence). This CDR3 is built from 14 residues. This CDR3 is CSATPGSMNTEAFF. The CDR3 nucleotides are TGCAGTGCCACACCGGGCTCGATGAACACTGAAGCTTTCTTT.

This clonotype came up once. CDR3 amino acids: CASSLNDKTNQPQHF. CDR3 bases: TGTGCCAGTAGTTTAAACGACAAGACCAATCAGCCCCAGCATTTT. This chain joins TRBV19 and TRBJ1-5; D call uncertain. Trimming removed 5 bases at V and 3 bases at J, with 14 bases between. Germline V lookup: CDR1 LNHDA, CDR2 SQIVND (reference sequence). The CDR3 is 15 amino acids.

The V call is TRBV9, the J call TRBJ2-1, with 8 nucleotides matching TRBD2. The CDR3 has 15 residues. V lost 2 bases, J lost 5 bases, and 6 bases stayed unmatched. CDR1 is SGDLS, CDR2 YYNGEE, per germline. The CDR3 reads CASSVGAGENNEQFF. DNA for the CDR3: TGTGCCAGCAGCGTGGGAGCGGGAGAGAACAATGAGCAGTTCTTC.

This clonotype was recorded once. The CDR3 DNA reads TGTGCCACCAGCAGAGACCAGGGTCCGGCACCCCGGGGGGAGCAGTTCTTC. It yields the protein CATSRDQGPAPRGEQFF. The V call is TRBV15, the J call TRBJ2-1, with D possibly TRBD2 on 6 matching bases. CDR1 and CDR2 from the germline V gene are LNHNV and YYDKDF (reference sequence). The CDR3 length is 17 residues. V was pared by 0 bases and J by 10 bases, with 22 bases between.